The 11 T cell receptor beta chains below come from one sample, sequenced in a study of cytomegalovirus exposure and HLA in healthy donors. This PCR relied on a set of 60 Vbeta primers and 13 Jbeta primers. Generated by immunoSEQ multiplex PCR, the TCRdb table keeps only in-frame clones and is missing some. The sample contains around 86,000 clones, 60% to 80% of which appear only once. Material for sequencing was PBMCs. These receptors all stem from a female donor in good health and CMV-seronegative.

V and J are TRBV2 and TRBJ2-7, with 8 bases identical to TRBD2. The CDR3 has 14 residues. Germline V gene lookup returns CDR1 SNHLY and CDR2 FYNNEI. J gave up 0 bases and V 6 bases, and 4 bases lay outside the gene matches. CDR3 bases: TGTGCCAGCAGCAGGACTAGCAGCTCCTACGAGCAGTACTTC. Protein sequence: CASSRTSSSYEQYF.

This clone was picked up one time. The J gene is TRBJ1-3, the V gene TRBV28; tentative D call: TRBD1 (6 bases). Per the germline V gene, CDR1 is MDHEN and CDR2 is SYDVKM. There are 15 residues in the CDR3. Trimming shortened V by 5 bases and J by 5 bases, and 16 bases separated the two germline ends. The CDR3 nucleotides read TGTGCCAGCAGTGGGGCAGGGGCGGCTAGAAACACCATATATTTT. Translation: CASSGAGAARNTIYF.

This clone showed up just once. V gene TRBV30 combines with J gene TRBJ1-5; D remains unclear. There are 15 residues in the CDR3. Trimming left V 0 bases short and J 0 bases short, with 9 bases between. Germline lookup yields CDR1 GTSNPN and CDR2 SVGIG (reference sequence). The CDR3 sequence is CAWSVSGLSNQPQHF. CDR3 bases: TGTGCCTGGAGTGTTTCCGGACTTAGCAATCAGCCCCAGCATTTT.

This clone appeared a single time. The genes are TRBV2 and TRBJ2-3; D possibly corresponds to TRBD2 (5 bases). Trimming took 6 bases from V and 1 from J, leaving 11 bases between them. CDR1 and CDR2 (germline): SNHLY, FYNNEI. This CDR3 has 14 residues. The CDR3 bases are TGTGCCAGCAGGGTTGGAGGCGGCACAGATACGCAGTATTTT. It translates to CASRVGGGTDTQYF.

The chain has TRBV30 and TRBJ1-1; D unclear. The CDR3 contains 12 residues. V lost 2 bases to trimming and J lost 4 bases, with 8 bases between them. Germline assignment: CDR1 GTSNPN and CDR2 SVGIG (reference sequence). The CDR3 DNA reads as TGTGCCTGGAGTACTAGAGTCACTGAAGCTTTCTTT. Translated: CAWSTRVTEAFF.

The chain is built from TRBV4-3 and TRBJ2-5; a weak D match, TRBD2 (6 bases). This CDR3 is built from 17 residues. Germline V gene data show CDR1 as LGHNA and CDR2 as YSLEER. Trimming took off 2 bases at V and 3 bases at J, with 19 bases between the two ends. CDR3 DNA: TGCGCCAGCAGCCAACGGATCGGGACTCCCGGCGAAGAGACCCAGTACTTC. Translated, it gives CASSQRIGTPGEETQYF.

CDR3 nucleotides: TGTGCCAGCAGCTCCTTACGGGGACAGGGGTCCTACGAGCAGTACTTC. Encoded protein: CASSSLRGQGSYEQYF. The V and J genes are TRBV11-2 and TRBJ2-7; 10 nucleotides line up with TRBD1. The trim removed 4 bases at V and 1 base at J, leaving 7 bases unmatched. CDR3 length: 16 residues. Germline CDR1 and CDR2: SGHAT and FQNNGV.

The chain has TRBV2 and TRBJ2-7; 9 nucleotides line up with TRBD1. The ends lost 7 bases at V and 8 bases at J; junction bases unmatched: 9. The CDR3 totals 13 residues. CDR1 is SNHLY, CDR2 FYNNEI, per germline. CDR3 sequence: CASIRTGDGQQYF. The CDR3 DNA follows: TGTGCCAGCATCAGGACAGGGGATGGTCAGCAGTACTTC.

The chain carries TRBV11-2 and TRBJ2-3; D gene unclear. Trimming removed 3 bases at V and 0 bases at J, with 10 bases between. Looked up from germline, CDR1 is SGHAT and CDR2 is FQNNGV. This CDR3 has 15 residues. The DNA for the CDR3 is TGTGCCAGCAGCTTTCGTTCCCCTAGCACAGATACGCAGTATTTT. This translates into CASSFRSPSTDTQYF.

V and J are TRBV29-1 and TRBJ2-7; TRBD2 matches 8 bases. V gave up 6 bases and J gave up 0 bases; unmatched junction bases: 4. The germline CDR1 and CDR2 sequences are SQVTM and ANQGSEA. CDR3 length: 13 residues. The CDR3 sequence: CSVAGAPSYEQYF. CDR3 DNA sequence: TGCAGCGTAGCGGGGGCCCCCTCCTACGAGCAGTACTTC.

J is TRBJ2-7 and V is TRBV28; no clear D gene. The CDR3 spans 11 residues. V lost 5 bases and J lost 9, with 11 bases in between. Germline V CDR1 and CDR2: MDHEN, SYDVKM. CDR3 residues: CASSDTGGQYF. The CDR3 nucleotides read TGTGCCAGCAGTGATACCGGTGGGCAGTACTTC.